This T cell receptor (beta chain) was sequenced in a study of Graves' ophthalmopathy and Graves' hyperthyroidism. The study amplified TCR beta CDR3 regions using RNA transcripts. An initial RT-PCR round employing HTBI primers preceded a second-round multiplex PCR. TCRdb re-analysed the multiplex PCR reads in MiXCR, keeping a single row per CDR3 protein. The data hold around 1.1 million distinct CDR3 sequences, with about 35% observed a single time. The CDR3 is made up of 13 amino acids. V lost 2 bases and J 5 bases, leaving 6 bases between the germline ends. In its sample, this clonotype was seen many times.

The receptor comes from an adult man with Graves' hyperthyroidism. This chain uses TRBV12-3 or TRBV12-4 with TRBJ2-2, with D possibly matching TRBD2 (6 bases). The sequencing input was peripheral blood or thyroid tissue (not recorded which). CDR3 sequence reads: CASSLRETGELFF. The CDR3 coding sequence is TGTGCCAGCAGTTTACGGGAGACCGGGGAGCTGTTTTTT.